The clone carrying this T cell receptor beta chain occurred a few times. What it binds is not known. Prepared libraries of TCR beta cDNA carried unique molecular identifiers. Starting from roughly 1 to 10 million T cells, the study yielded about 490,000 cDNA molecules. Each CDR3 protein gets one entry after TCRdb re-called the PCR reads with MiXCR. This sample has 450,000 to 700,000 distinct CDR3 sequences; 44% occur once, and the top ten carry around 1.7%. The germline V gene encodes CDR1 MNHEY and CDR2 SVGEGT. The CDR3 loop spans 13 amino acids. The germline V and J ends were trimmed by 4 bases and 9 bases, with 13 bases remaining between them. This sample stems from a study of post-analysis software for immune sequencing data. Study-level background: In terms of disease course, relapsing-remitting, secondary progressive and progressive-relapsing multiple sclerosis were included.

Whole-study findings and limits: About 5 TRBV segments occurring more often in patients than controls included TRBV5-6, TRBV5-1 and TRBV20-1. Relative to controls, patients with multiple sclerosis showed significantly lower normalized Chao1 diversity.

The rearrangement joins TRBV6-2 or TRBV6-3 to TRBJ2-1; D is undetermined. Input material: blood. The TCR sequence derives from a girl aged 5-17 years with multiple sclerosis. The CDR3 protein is CASSWDSTIEQFF. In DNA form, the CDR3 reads TGTGCCAGCAGTTGGGATTCCACAATTGAGCAGTTCTTC.